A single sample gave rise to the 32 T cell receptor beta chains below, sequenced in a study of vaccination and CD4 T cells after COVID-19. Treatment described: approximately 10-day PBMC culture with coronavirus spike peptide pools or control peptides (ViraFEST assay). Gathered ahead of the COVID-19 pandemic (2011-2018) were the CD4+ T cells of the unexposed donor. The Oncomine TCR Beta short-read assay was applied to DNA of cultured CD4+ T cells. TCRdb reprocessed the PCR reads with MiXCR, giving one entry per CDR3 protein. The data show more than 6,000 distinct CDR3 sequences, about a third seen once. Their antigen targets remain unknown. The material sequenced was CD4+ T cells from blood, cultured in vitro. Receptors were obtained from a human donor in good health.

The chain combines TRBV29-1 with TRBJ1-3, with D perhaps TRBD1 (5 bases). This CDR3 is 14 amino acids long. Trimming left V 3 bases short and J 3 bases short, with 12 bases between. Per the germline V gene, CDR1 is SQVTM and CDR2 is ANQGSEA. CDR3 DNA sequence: TGCAGCGTTGAGAAGGGGTTGGGTGGAAACACCATATATTTT. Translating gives CSVEKGLGGNTIYF.

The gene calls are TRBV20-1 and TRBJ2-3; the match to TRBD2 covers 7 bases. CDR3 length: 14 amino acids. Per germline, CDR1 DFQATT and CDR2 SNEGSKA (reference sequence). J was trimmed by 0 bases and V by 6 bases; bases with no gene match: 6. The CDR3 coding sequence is TGCAGTGCGGGACGGGGGGAGAGCACAGATACGCAGTATTTT. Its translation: CSAGRGESTDTQYF.

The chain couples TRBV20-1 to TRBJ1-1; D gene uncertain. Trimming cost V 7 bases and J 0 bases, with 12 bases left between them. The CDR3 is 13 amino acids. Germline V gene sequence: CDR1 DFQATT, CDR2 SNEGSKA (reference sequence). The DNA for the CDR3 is TGCAGTGGGGAGGAGCACATGAACACTGAAGCTTTCTTT. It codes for CSGEEHMNTEAFF.

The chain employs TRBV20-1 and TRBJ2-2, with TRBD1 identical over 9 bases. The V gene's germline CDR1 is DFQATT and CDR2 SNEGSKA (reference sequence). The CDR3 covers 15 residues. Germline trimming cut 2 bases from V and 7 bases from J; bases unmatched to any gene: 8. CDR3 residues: CSARLGQGFIGELFF. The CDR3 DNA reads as TGCAGTGCTAGACTGGGACAGGGATTCATCGGGGAGCTGTTTTTT.

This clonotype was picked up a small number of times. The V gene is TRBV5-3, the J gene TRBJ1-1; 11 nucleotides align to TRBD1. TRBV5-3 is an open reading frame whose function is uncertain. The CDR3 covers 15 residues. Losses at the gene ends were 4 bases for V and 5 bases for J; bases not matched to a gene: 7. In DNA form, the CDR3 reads TGTGCCAGAAGCCTAGGACAGGGGGCGAGTACTGAAGCTTTCTTT. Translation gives CARSLGQGASTEAFF.

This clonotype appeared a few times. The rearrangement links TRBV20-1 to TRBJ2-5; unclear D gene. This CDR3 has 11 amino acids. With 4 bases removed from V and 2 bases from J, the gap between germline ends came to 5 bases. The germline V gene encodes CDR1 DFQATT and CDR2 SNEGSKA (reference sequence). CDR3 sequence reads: CSATVQETQYF. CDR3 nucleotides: TGCAGTGCTACGGTACAAGAGACCCAGTACTTC.

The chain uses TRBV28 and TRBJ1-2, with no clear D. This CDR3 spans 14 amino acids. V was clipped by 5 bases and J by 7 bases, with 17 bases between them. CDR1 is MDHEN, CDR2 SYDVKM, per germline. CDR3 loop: CASSLISGDRGYTF. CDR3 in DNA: TGTGCCAGCAGTCTAATCTCAGGCGATCGTGGCTACACCTTC.

The CDR3, as DNA: TGTGCCAGTAGTATACGTGGGGGGGAGACCCAGTACTTC. Translated: CASSIRGGETQYF. This chain links TRBV19 with TRBJ2-5, with a weak D call TRBD2 (6 bases). The CDR3 extends over 13 amino acids. Trimming removed 2 bases from V and 5 bases from J, with 9 bases in between. The germline V gene encodes CDR1 LNHDA and CDR2 SQIVND (reference sequence).

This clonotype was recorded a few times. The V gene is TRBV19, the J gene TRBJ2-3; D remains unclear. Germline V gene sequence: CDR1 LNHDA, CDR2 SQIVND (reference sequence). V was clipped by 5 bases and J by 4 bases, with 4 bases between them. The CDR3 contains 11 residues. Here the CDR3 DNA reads TGTGCCAGTAGTCTCGCAGATACGCAGTATTTT. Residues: CASSLADTQYF.

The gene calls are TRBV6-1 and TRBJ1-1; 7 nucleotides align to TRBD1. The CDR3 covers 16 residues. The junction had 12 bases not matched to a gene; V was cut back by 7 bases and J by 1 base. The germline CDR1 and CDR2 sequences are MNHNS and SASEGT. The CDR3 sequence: CASTFGTAQTNTEAFF. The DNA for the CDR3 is TGTGCCAGCACTTTCGGGACAGCGCAAACGAACACTGAAGCTTTCTTT.

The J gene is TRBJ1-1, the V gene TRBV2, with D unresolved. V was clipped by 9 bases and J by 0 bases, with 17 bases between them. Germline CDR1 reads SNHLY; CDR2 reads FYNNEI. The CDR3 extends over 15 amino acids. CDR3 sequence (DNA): TGTGCCAGGGGTTCCGAGATGATCATGAACACTGAAGCTTTCTTT. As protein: CARGSEMIMNTEAFF.

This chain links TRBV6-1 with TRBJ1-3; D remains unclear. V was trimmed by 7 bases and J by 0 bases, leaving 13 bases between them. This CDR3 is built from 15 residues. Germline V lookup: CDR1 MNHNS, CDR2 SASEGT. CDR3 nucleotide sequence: TGTGCCAGCACCCCAGTTTACAACTCTGGAAACACCATATATTTT. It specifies CASTPVYNSGNTIYF.

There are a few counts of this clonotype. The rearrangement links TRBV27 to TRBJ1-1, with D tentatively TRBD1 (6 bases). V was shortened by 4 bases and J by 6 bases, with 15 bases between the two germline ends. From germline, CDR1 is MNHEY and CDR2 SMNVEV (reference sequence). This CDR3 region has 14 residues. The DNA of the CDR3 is TGTGCCAGCAGTTCTTCAGGGGCCGGTTCTGAAGCTTTCTTT. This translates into CASSSSGAGSEAFF.

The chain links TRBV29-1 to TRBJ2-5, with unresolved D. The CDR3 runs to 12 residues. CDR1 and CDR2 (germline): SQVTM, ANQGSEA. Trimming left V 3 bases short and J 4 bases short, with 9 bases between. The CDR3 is CSVEEMGETQYF. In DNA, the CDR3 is TGCAGCGTTGAGGAGATGGGAGAGACCCAGTACTTC.

The CDR3 sequence is CASSDPGASGYNEQFF. In DNA form, the CDR3 reads TGTGCCAGCAGCGACCCCGGAGCTAGCGGCTACAATGAGCAGTTCTTC. This chain uses TRBV7-3 with TRBJ2-1, with 7 bases fitting TRBD2. CDR3 length equals 16 residues. V lost 5 bases, J lost 3 bases, and 10 bases stayed unmatched. The germline V gene has CDR1 SGHTA and CDR2 FQGTGA.

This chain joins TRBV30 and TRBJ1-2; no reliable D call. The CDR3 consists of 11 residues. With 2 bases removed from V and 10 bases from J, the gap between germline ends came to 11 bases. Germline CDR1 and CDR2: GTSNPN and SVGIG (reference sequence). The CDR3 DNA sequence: TGTGCCTGGAGTTTGGCGGGCACCTACACCTTC. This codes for CAWSLAGTYTF.

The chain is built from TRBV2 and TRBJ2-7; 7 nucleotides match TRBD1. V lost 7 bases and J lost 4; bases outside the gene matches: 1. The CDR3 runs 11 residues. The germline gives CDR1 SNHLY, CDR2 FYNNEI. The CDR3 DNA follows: TGTGCCAGCAAACAGGGGTACGAGCAGTACTTC. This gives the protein CASKQGYEQYF. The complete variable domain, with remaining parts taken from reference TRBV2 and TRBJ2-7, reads EPEVTQTPSHQVTQMGQEVILRCVPISNHLYFYWYRQILGQKVEFLVSFYNNEISEKSEIFDDQFSVERPDGSNFTLKIRSTKLEDSAMYFCASKQGYEQYFGPGTRLTVT.

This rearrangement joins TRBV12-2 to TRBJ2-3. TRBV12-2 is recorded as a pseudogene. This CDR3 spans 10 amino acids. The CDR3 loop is CASRLESQYF. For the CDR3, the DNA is TGTGCAAGTCGCCTGGAGTCGCAGTATTTT.

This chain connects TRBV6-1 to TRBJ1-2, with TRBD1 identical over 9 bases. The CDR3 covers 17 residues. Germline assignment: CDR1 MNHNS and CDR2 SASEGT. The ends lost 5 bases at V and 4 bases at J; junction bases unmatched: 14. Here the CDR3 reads CASSNQFSGQGIYGYTF. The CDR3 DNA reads TGTGCCAGCAGTAACCAGTTTAGCGGACAGGGGATCTATGGCTACACCTTC.

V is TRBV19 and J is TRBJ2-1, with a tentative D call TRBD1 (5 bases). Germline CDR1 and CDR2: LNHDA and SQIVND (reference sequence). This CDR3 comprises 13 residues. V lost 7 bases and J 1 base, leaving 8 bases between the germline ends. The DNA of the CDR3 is TGTGCCAGTAAACAGGAGTCCTACAATGAGCAGTTCTTC. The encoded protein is CASKQESYNEQFF.

In nucleotides, the CDR3 is TGCAGTGCTAGACTACCGGGGGGCACTACTAGCACAGATACGCAGTATTTT. Residues: CSARLPGGTTSTDTQYF. The chain links TRBV20-1 to TRBJ2-3; perhaps TRBD2 as D (7 bases). The V and J ends lost 2 bases and 0 bases respectively, with 18 bases between them. CDR1 is DFQATT and CDR2 is SNEGSKA in the germline V gene (reference sequence). This CDR3 contains 17 residues.

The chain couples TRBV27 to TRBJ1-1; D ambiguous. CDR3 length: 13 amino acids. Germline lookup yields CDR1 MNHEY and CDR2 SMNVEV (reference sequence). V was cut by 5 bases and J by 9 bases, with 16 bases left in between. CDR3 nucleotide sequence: TGTGCCAGCAGTACCTACAGCGAAACCAAAGCTTTCTTT. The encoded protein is CASSTYSETKAFF.

In DNA, the CDR3 is TGCAGCGTTGCGCTGGTCTCGCGGGCGCTTGAAGCTTTCTTT. Protein product: CSVALVSRALEAFF. J is TRBJ1-1 and V is TRBV29-1; D remains unclear. Germline CDR1 reads SQVTM; CDR2 reads ANQGSEA. Trimming stripped 4 bases from V and 7 bases from J, with 19 bases between. This CDR3 comprises 14 residues.

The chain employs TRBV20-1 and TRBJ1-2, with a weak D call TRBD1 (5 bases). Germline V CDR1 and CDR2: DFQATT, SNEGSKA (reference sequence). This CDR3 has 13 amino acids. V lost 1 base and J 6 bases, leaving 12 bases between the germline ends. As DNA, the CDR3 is TGCAGTGCTAGAGGGACGGGGGTCGATGGCTACACCTTC. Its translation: CSARGTGVDGYTF.

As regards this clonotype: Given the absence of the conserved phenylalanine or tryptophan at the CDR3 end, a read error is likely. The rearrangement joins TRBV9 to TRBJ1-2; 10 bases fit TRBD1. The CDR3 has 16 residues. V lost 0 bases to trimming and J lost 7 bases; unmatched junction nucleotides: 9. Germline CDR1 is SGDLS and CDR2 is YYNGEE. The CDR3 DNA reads TGTGCCAGCAGCGTAGAACTTTGGGACAGGGGTGGTGGCTACACCCTC. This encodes CASSVELWDRGGGYTL.

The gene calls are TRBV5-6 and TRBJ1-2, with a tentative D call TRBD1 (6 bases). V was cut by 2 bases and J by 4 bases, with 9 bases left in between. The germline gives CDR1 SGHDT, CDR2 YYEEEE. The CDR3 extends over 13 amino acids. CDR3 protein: CASSLGTPYGYTF. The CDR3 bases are TGTGCCAGCAGCTTAGGGACACCCTATGGCTACACCTTC.

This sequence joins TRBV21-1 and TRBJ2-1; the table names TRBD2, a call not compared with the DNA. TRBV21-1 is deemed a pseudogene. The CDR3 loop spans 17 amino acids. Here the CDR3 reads CASSKAEAGGPRDEQFF. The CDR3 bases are TGTGCCAGCAGCAAAGCGGAAGCGGGGGGGCCTAGAGATGAGCAGTTCTTC.

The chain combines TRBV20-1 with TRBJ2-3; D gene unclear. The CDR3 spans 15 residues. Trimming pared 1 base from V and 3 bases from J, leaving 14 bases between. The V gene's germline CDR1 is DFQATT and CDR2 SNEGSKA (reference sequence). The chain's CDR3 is CSARGKQPKTDTQYF. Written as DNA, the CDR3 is TGCAGTGCTAGAGGAAAACAACCTAAGACAGATACGCAGTATTTT.

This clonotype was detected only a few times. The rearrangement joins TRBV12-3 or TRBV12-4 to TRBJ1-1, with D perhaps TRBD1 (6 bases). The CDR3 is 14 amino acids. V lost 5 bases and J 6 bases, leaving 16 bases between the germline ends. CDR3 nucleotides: TGTGCCAGCAGTAGGGGGGCTCTTCAACCTGAAGCTTTCTTT. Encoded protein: CASSRGALQPEAFF.

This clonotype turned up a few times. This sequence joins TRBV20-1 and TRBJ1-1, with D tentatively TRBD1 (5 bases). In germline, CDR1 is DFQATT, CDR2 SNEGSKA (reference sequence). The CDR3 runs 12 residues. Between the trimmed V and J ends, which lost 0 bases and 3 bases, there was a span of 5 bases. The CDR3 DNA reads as TGCAGTGCTAGAGAGACAGACACTGAAGCTTTCTTT. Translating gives CSARETDTEAFF.

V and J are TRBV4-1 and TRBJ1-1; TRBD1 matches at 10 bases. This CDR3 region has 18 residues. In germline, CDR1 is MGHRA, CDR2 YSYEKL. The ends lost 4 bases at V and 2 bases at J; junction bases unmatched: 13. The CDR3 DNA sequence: TGCGCCAGCAGCCCAATAGGGCGGACAGGGGGGCTTAACACTGAAGCTTTCTTT. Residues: CASSPIGRTGGLNTEAFF.

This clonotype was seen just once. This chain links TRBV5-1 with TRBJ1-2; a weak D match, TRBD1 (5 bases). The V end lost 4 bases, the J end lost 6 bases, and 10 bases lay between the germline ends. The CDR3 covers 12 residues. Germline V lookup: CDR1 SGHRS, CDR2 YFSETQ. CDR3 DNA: TGCGCCAGCAGCCCCGCGACAGATGGCTACACCTTC. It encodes CASSPATDGYTF.